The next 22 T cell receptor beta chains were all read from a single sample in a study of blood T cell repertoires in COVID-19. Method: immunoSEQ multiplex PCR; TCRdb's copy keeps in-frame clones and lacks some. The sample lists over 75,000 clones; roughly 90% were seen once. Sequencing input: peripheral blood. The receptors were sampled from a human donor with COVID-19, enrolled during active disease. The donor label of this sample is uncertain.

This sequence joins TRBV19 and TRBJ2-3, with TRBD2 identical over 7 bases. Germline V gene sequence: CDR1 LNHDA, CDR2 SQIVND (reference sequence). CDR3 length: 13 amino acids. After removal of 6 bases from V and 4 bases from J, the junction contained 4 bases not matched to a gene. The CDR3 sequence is CASSGGSADTQYF. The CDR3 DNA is TGTGCCAGTAGCGGGGGGAGCGCAGATACGCAGTATTTT.

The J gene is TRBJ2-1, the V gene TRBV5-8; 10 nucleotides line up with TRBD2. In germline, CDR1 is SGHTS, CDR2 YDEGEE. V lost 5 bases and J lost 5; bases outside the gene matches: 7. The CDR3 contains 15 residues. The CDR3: CASSLSGRPNNEQFF. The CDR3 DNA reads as TGTGCCAGCAGTCTTAGCGGGAGGCCTAACAATGAGCAGTTCTTC.

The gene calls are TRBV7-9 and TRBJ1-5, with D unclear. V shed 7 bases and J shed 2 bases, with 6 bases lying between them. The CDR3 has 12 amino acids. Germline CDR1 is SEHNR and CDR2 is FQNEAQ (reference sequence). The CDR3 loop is CASNYGNQPQHF. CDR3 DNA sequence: TGTGCCAGCAACTATGGCAATCAGCCCCAGCATTTT. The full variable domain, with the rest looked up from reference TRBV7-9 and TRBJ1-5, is DTGVSQNPRHKITKRGQNVTFRCDPISEHNRLYWYRQTLGQGPEFLTYFQNEAQLEKSRLLSDRFSAERPKGSFSTLEIQRTEQGDSAMYLCASNYGNQPQHFGDGTRLSIL.

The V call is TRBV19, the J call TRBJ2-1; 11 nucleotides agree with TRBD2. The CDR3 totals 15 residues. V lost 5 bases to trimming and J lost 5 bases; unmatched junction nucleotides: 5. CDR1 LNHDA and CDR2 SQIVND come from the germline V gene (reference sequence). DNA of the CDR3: TGTGCCAGTAGTGTTAGCGGGGGGGTGCACAATGAGCAGTTCTTC. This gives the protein CASSVSGGVHNEQFF.

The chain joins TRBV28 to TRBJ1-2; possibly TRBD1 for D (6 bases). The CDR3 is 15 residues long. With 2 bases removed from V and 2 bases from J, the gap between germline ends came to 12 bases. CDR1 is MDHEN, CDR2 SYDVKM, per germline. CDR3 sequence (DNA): TGTGCCAGCAGTTTACCCGGGGACACAAACTATGGCTACACCTTC. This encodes CASSLPGDTNYGYTF.

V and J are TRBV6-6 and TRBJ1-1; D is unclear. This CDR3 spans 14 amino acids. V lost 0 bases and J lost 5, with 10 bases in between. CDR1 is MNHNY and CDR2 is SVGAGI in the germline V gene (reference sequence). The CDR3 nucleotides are TGTGCCAGCAGTTACTCCTTGACGAGGACTGAAGCTTTCTTT. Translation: CASSYSLTRTEAFF.

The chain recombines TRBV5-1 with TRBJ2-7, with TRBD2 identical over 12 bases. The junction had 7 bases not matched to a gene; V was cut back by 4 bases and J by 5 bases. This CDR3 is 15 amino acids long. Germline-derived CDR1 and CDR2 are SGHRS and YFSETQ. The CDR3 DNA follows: TGCGCCAGCAGCATCCTAGCGGGAGGGATGGACGAGCAGTACTTC. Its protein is CASSILAGGMDEQYF. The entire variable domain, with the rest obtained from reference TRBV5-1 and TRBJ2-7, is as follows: KAGVTQTPRYLIKTRGQQVTLSCSPISGHRSVSWYQQTPGQGLQFLFEYFSETQRNKGNFPGRFSGRQFSNSRSEMNVSTLELGDSALYLCASSILAGGMDEQYFGPGTRLTVT.

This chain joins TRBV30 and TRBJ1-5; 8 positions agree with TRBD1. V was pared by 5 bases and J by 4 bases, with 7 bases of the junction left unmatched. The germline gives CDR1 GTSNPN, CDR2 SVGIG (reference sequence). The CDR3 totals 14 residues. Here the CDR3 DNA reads TGTGCCTGGGGACAGGGAAATGGAAATCAGCCCCAGCATTTT. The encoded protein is CAWGQGNGNQPQHF.

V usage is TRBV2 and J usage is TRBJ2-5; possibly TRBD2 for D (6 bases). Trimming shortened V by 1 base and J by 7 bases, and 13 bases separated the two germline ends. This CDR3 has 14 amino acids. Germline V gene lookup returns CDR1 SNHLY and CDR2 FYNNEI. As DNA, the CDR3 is TGTGCCAGCAGTGAAGATCACGGGAGAGGGACCCAGTACTTC. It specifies CASSEDHGRGTQYF. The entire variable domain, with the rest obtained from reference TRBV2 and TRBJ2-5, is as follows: EPEVTQTPSHQVTQMGQEVILRCVPISNHLYFYWYRQILGQKVEFLVSFYNNEISEKSEIFDDQFSVERPDGSNFTLKIRSTKLEDSAMYFCASSEDHGRGTQYFGPGTRLLVL.

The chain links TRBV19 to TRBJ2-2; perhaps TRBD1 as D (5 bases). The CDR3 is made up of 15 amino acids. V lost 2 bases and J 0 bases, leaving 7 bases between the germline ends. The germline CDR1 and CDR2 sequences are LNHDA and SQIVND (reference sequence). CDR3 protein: CASSIQGPNTGELFF. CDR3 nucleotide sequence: TGTGCCAGTAGTATACAGGGTCCGAACACCGGGGAGCTGTTTTTT. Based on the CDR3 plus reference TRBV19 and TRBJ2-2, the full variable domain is DGGITQSPKYLFRKEGQNVTLSCEQNLNHDAMYWYRQDPGQGLRLIYYSQIVNDFQKGDIAEGYSVSREKKESFPLTVTSAQKNPTAFYLCASSIQGPNTGELFFGEGSRLTVL.

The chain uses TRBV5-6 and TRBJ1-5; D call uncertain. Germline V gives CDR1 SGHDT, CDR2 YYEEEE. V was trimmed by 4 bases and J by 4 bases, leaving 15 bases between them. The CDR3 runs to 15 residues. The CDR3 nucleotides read TGTGCCAGCAGCGTAGCGGGGAGCCTTAATCAGCCCCAGCATTTT. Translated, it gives CASSVAGSLNQPQHF.

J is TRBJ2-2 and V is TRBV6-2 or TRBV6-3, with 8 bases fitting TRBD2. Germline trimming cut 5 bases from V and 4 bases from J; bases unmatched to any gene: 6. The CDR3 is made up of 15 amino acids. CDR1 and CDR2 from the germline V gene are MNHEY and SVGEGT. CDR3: CASSVSGRGTGELFF. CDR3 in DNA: TGTGCCAGCAGTGTCAGCGGGAGAGGCACCGGGGAGCTGTTTTTT.

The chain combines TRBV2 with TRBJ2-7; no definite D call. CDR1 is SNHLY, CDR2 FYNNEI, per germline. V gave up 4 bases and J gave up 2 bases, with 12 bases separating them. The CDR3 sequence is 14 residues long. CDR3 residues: CASSALAFAYEQYF. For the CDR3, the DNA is TGTGCCAGCAGTGCTCTGGCATTCGCCTACGAGCAGTACTTC.

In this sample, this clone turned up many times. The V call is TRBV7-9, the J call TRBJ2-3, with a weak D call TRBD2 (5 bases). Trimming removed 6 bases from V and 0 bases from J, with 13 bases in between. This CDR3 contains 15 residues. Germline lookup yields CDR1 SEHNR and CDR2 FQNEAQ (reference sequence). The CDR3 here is CASSRLGESTDTQYF. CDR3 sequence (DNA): TGTGCCAGCAGTCGCCTCGGGGAGAGCACAGATACGCAGTATTTT.

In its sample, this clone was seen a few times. The CDR3 protein is CASSASPGRFQAFF. The CDR3 nucleotides read TGTGCCAGCAGCGCAAGCCCAGGGAGGTTCCAAGCTTTCTTT. The chain joins TRBV7-3 to TRBJ1-1; D is possibly TRBD1 (5 bases). The germline V gene encodes CDR1 SGHTA and CDR2 FQGTGA. The germline V and J ends were trimmed by 5 bases and 9 bases, with 19 bases remaining between them. This CDR3 spans 14 amino acids.

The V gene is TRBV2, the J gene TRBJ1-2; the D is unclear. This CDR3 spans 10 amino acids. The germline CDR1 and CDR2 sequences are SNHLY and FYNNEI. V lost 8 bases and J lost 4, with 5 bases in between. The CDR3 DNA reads TGTGCCAGCCGACTCTATGGCTACACCTTC. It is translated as CASRLYGYTF. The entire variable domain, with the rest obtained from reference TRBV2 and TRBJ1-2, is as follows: EPEVTQTPSHQVTQMGQEVILRCVPISNHLYFYWYRQILGQKVEFLVSFYNNEISEKSEIFDDQFSVERPDGSNFTLKIRSTKLEDSAMYFCASRLYGYTFGSGTRLTVV.

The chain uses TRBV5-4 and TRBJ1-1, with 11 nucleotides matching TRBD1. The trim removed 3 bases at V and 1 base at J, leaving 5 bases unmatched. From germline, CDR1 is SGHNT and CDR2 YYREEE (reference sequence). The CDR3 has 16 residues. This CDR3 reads CASSSRTGGSNTEAFF. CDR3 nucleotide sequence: TGTGCCAGCAGCTCTCGGACAGGGGGCTCGAACACTGAAGCTTTCTTT.

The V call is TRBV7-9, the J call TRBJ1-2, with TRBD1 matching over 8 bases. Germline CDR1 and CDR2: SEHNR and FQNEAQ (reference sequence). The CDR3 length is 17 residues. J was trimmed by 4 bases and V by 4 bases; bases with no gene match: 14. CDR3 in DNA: TGTGCCAGCAGCTGGGGGGGCAGGGGGCCCCTAGGCTATGGCTACACCTTC. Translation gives CASSWGGRGPLGYGYTF.

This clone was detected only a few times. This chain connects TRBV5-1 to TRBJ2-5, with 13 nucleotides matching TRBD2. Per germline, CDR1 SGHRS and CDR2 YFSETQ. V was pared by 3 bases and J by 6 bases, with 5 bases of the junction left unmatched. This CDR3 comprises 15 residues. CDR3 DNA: TGCGCCAGCAGCTCGACTAGCGGGGGGCCCAAGACCCAGTACTTC. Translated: CASSSTSGGPKTQYF.

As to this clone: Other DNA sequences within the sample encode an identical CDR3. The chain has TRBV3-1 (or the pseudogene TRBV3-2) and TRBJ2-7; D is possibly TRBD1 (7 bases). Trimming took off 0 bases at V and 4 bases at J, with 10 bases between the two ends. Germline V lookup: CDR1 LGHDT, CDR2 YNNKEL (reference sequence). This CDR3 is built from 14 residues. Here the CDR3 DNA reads TGTGCCAGCAGCCAAGATTCAGGGGGGTACGAGCAGTACTTC. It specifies CASSQDSGGYEQYF.

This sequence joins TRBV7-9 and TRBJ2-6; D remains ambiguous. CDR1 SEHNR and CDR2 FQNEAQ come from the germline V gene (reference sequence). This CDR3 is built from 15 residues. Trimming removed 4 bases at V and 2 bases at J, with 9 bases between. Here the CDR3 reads CASSSNFAGANVLTF. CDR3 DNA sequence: TGTGCCAGCAGCTCCAACTTCGCTGGGGCCAACGTCCTGACTTTC.

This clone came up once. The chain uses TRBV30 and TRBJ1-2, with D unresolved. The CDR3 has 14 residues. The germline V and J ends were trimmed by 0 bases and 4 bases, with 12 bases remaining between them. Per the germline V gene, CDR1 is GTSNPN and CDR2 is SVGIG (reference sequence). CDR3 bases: TGTGCCTGGAGTGTCATAGTCTTCGGCTATGGCTACACCTTC. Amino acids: CAWSVIVFGYGYTF.